Each of the 2 T cell receptor beta chains below was sequenced from the same sample in a study of CD8+ T cells in alopecia areata. cDNA prepared by RNA extraction and subsequent reverse transcription served as the template for sequencing. Repertoires were generated with immunoSEQ multiplex PCR, while TCRdb's copy carries only in-frame clones and drops some. The sample carries about 210,000 clones, 43% recorded once. The treatment here: oral pan-JAK inhibitor, 5-10 mg twice daily. The sequenced sample was CD4+ T cells sorted from blood, obtained around week 36, from a patient treated with tofacitinib. The receptor source for this set is a human donor with alopecia areata.

This clone has only a few counts. Other DNA sequences of this sample code for an identical CDR3. The chain employs TRBV5-1 and TRBJ2-3, with TRBD2 matching 13 bases. The CDR3 spans 17 residues. With V trimmed by 4 bases and J by 6 bases, 11 bases remained unmatched. Germline lookup yields CDR1 SGHRS and CDR2 YFSETQ. The CDR3 nucleotides read TGCGCCAGCAGCCGACCACTAGCGGGAGGGCCGACGGATACGCAGTATTTT. Translated, it gives CASSRPLAGGPTDTQYF.

This chain joins TRBV30 and TRBJ2-5, with D tentatively TRBD2 (6 bases). The CDR3 runs 12 residues. CDR1 and CDR2 (germline): GTSNPN, SVGIG (reference sequence). V was shortened by 2 bases and J by 5 bases, with 9 bases between the two germline ends. The CDR3 DNA is TGTGCCTGGAGTAGGCTAGCGGAGACCCAGTACTTC. It codes for CAWSRLAETQYF.